The 18 T cell receptor beta chains in this list originate from one sample, sequenced in a study of stem cell transplantation in POMP-related autoinflammatory disease. Profiling relied on immunoSEQ multiplex PCR, and the TCRdb table lists in-frame clones only, not all of them. The repertoire holds some 2,200 clones, with roughly 84% as singletons. This material consisted of Tregs from PBMCs, taken after stem cell transplantation. The receptors were gathered from a human patient with POMP-related autoinflammation and immune dysregulation (PRAID). The graft donor may have given rise to some T cells.

The rearrangement links TRBV20-1 to TRBJ1-1; TRBD1 is a possible D gene (6 bases). Per the germline V gene, CDR1 is DFQATT and CDR2 is SNEGSKA (reference sequence). Trimming cost V 6 bases and J 11 bases, with 7 bases left between them. This CDR3 contains 8 residues. CDR3 residues: CSAQGAFF. DNA for the CDR3: TGCAGTGCCCAGGGGGCTTTCTTT.

The chain employs TRBV24-1 and TRBJ1-1; no clear D gene. The germline gives CDR1 KGHDR, CDR2 SFDVKD. V lost 4 bases and J lost 1, with 15 bases in between. The CDR3 totals 16 residues. The CDR3 protein is CATSEASREWNTEAFF. In nucleotides, the CDR3 is TGTGCCACCAGTGAAGCTAGTCGAGAGTGGAACACTGAAGCTTTCTTT.

The J gene is TRBJ1-1, the V gene TRBV6-4; D might be TRBD1 (5 bases). Germline lookup yields CDR1 MRHNA and CDR2 SNTAGT. The CDR3 has 13 amino acids. The V and J ends lost 6 bases and 0 bases respectively, with 8 bases between them. CDR3 sequence reads: CASSRVMNTEAFF. Written as DNA, the CDR3 is TGTGCCAGCAGCAGGGTCATGAACACTGAAGCTTTCTTT.

The chain has TRBV11-3 and TRBJ1-1; 9 positions agree with TRBD1. The CDR3 is 15 amino acids. Germline V gene lookup returns CDR1 SGHNT and CDR2 YENEEA. V gave up 5 bases and J gave up 5 bases; unmatched junction bases: 9. The CDR3 DNA follows: TGTGCCAGCAGCGGACAGGGGACCCCAGGGACTGAAGCTTTCTTT. Its translation is CASSGQGTPGTEAFF.

This chain links TRBV7-3 with TRBJ2-3, with TRBD2 identical over 9 bases. The germline V gene encodes CDR1 SGHTA and CDR2 FQGTGA. Losses at the gene ends were 2 bases for V and 2 bases for J; bases not matched to a gene: 14. The CDR3 has 19 amino acids. The CDR3 DNA reads as TGTGCCAGCAGCTTAGCTCATAGCGGGAGAGGGTGGAACACAGATACGCAGTATTTT. Encoded protein: CASSLAHSGRGWNTDTQYF. Supplemented by reference TRBV7-3 and TRBJ2-3, the full variable domain reads GAGVSQTPSNKVTEKGKYVELRCDPISGHTALYWYRQSLGQGPEFLIYFQGTGAADDSGLPNDRFFAVRPEGSVSTLKIQRTERGDSAVYLCASSLAHSGRGWNTDTQYFGPGTRLTVL.

This chain connects TRBV11-2 to TRBJ2-1, with 8 bases identical to TRBD2. With V trimmed by 1 base and J by 4 bases, 6 bases remained unmatched. This CDR3 spans 16 amino acids. From germline, CDR1 is SGHAT and CDR2 FQNNGV. CDR3 DNA sequence: TGTGCCAGCAGCTTAGGCGGGGGGCTTAATTACAATGAGCAGTTCTTC. Translated, it gives CASSLGGGLNYNEQFF.

This chain uses TRBV30 with TRBJ2-1; D is possibly TRBD2 (6 bases). Germline-derived CDR1 and CDR2 are GTSNPN and SVGIG (reference sequence). V dropped 3 bases and J dropped 7 bases, with 13 bases sitting between them. The CDR3 covers 13 residues. As DNA, the CDR3 is TGTGCCTGGAGAATAGCGGCCAGGAATGAGCAGTTCTTC. Amino acids: CAWRIAARNEQFF. The whole variable domain, filled in from reference TRBV30 and TRBJ2-1, reads SQTIHQWPATLVQPVGSPLSLECTVEGTSNPNLYWYRQAAGRGLQLLFYSVGIGQISSEVPQNLSASRPQDRQFILSSKKLLLSDSGFYLCAWRIAARNEQFFGPGTRLTVL.

This chain links TRBV2 with TRBJ2-6; D remains unclear. The CDR3 sequence is 15 residues long. Germline values: CDR1 SNHLY, CDR2 FYNNEI. V gave up 7 bases and J gave up 0 bases, with 10 bases separating them. CDR3 amino acids: CASNQKSSGANVLTF. The CDR3 DNA sequence: TGTGCCAGCAACCAAAAAAGCTCTGGGGCCAACGTCCTGACTTTC.

This chain links TRBV7-9 with TRBJ2-7; D tentatively reads TRBD1 or TRBD2 (5 bases each). Trimming removed 5 bases at V and 2 bases at J, with 16 bases between. The CDR3 is 15 residues long. CDR1 SEHNR and CDR2 FQNEAQ come from the germline V gene (reference sequence). As DNA, the CDR3 is TGTGCCAGCAGCGCGTTTAGGGACCGAACCTACGAGCAGTACGTC. It yields the protein CASSAFRDRTYEQYV.

V is TRBV6-5 and J is TRBJ2-7, with D hard to call. Germline V gene lookup returns CDR1 MNHEY and CDR2 SVGAGI. The CDR3 spans 12 residues. The V and J ends lost 6 bases and 4 bases respectively, with 10 bases between them. The CDR3 DNA is TGTGCCAGCAGGACGAGTAATTACGAGCAGTACGTC. Its translation is CASRTSNYEQYV.

V usage is TRBV7-2 and J usage is TRBJ2-3, with D perhaps TRBD2 (5 bases). Germline V CDR1 and CDR2: SGHTA, FQGNSA. The V and J ends lost 5 bases and 0 bases respectively, with 12 bases between them. The CDR3 consists of 15 residues. The CDR3 region is CASSRELLSTDTQYF. The CDR3 nucleotides read TGTGCCAGCAGCCGGGAACTTCTTAGCACAGATACGCAGTATTTT. Full variable domain (missing parts from reference TRBV7-2 and TRBJ2-3): GAGVSQSPSNKVTEKGKDVELRCDPISGHTALYWYRQSLGQGLEFLIYFQGNSAPDKSGLPSDRFSAERTGGSVSTLTIQRTQQEDSAVYLCASSRELLSTDTQYFGPGTRLTVL.

V gene TRBV27 combines with J gene TRBJ2-3, with TRBD2 matching over 10 bases. CDR1 is MNHEY and CDR2 is SMNVEV in the germline V gene (reference sequence). The CDR3 runs to 15 residues. V was pared by 3 bases and J by 5 bases, with 5 bases of the junction left unmatched. CDR3 amino acids: CASSFLLAGKDTQYF. In DNA form, the CDR3 reads TGTGCCAGCAGTTTTTTACTAGCGGGGAAAGATACGCAGTATTTT.

The chain is built from TRBV5-1 and TRBJ2-1; either TRBD1 or TRBD2 may supply D (5 bases each). V dropped 0 bases and J dropped 2 bases, with 9 bases sitting between them. The CDR3 has 15 amino acids. CDR1 is SGHRS, CDR2 YFSETQ, per germline. Here the CDR3 reads CASSLDWGPYNEQFF. The CDR3 DNA sequence: TGCGCCAGCAGCTTGGATTGGGGACCCTACAATGAGCAGTTCTTC.

The chain joins TRBV2 to TRBJ1-4; D unresolved. The CDR3 covers 14 residues. Trimming left V 7 bases short and J 5 bases short, with 14 bases between. The germline V gene has CDR1 SNHLY and CDR2 FYNNEI. CDR3 bases: TGTGCCAGCACCGAAGGGTTTCTCAATGAAAAACTGTTTTTT. Translating gives CASTEGFLNEKLFF.

The chain is built from TRBV5-1 and TRBJ2-5, with D possibly called TRBD1 or TRBD2 (5 bases each). The CDR3 extends over 14 amino acids. Looked up from germline, CDR1 is SGHRS and CDR2 is YFSETQ. V dropped 4 bases and J dropped 2 bases, with 12 bases sitting between them. CDR3 amino acids: CASSLGPHQETQYF. CDR3 in DNA: TGCGCCAGCAGCCTGGGACCCCATCAAGAGACCCAGTACTTC.

The V and J genes are TRBV11-3 and TRBJ2-3, with a weak D call TRBD2 (5 bases). CDR3 size: 14 residues. The V gene lost 3 bases and the J gene lost 2 bases, with 9 bases spanning the gap. Germline lookup yields CDR1 SGHNT and CDR2 YENEEA. CDR3 in amino acids: CASSLYGDTDTQYF. Written as DNA, the CDR3 is TGTGCCAGCAGCTTGTACGGGGACACAGATACGCAGTATTTT.

V gene TRBV11-2 combines with J gene TRBJ2-7, with 7 bases identical to TRBD2. Germline V gene lookup returns CDR1 SGHAT and CDR2 FQNNGV. The CDR3 totals 14 residues. V shed 5 bases, J shed 3 bases, and the junction held 7 bases outside the gene matches. Written as DNA, the CDR3 is TGTGCCAGCAGCCGGGACTACACCCTCTACGAGCAGTACTTC. As protein: CASSRDYTLYEQYF.

The chain carries TRBV6-5 and TRBJ1-2; unclear D gene. The CDR3 length is 15 residues. Trimming shortened V by 2 bases and J by 7 bases, and 17 bases separated the two germline ends. Looked up from germline, CDR1 is MNHEY and CDR2 is SVGAGI. CDR3 in DNA: TGTGCCAGCAGTTACGCGGTGTTAGGGAAGAGTGGCTACACCTTC. Amino acids: CASSYAVLGKSGYTF.